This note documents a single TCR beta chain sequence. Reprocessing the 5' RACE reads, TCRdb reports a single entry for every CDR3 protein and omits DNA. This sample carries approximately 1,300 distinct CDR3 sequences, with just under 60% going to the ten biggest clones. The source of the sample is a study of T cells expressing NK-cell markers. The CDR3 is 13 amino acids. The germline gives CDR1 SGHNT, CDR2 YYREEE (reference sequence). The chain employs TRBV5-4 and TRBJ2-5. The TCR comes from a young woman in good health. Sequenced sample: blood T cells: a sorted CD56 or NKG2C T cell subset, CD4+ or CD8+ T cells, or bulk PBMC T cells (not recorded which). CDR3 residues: CASSLWRSQTQYF.